This TCR beta chain was identified during a study of T cell repertoires in cytomegalovirus infection. TCRdb used MiXCR to reprocess the reads, holding one entry per CDR3 protein. The sample holds hundreds of thousands of distinct CDR3 sequences; about 11% are singletons and the top ten take roughly 10%. This CDR3 is built from 15 residues. Germline CDR1 is SGHVS and CDR2 is FQNEAQ. The V end lost 3 bases, the J end lost 2 bases, and 14 bases lay between the germline ends. Many counts were recorded for this clonotype. The chain joins TRBV7-8 to TRBJ2-7; D call uncertain. This receptor was identified in a human donor in good health (CMV status not recorded). Some clones in this sample may be carry-over from other donors' samples. Material: PBMCs. The CDR3 sequence: CASSFRTNPTYEQYF. CDR3 DNA sequence: TGTGCCAGCAGCTTTAGAACGAACCCCACCTACGAGCAGTACTTC.